Described below is a single T cell receptor beta chain sequence and its context. What it binds is unknown. The CDR3 spans 16 residues. Germline V gene lookup returns CDR1 SEHNR and CDR2 FQNEAQ (reference sequence). Trimming removed 1 base from V and 3 bases from J, with 15 bases in between. The library came from three nested PCR rounds adapted from ARM-PCR protocols. Using its own MiXCR run on the multiplex PCR reads, TCRdb lists one record per CDR3 protein. The table records roughly 200,000 distinct CDR3 sequences, 71% of them present only once. The data are from a study of tumor and adjacent non-tumor tissue in lung cancer. Overall study context: The patients, 9 to 11 men and 5 or 6 women, were roughly 30 to 80 with stage I to III disease. Samples averaged around 4.2 million productive TCRbeta reads each. Study observations and caveats: Tumor repertoires had a smaller top 100 clone share than normal lung. Significantly higher TCR diversity was found in tumor than normal lung.

No cell sorting was done before RNA was extracted from the tissue. Sequencing input: lung tumor tissue. The chain recombines TRBV7-9 with TRBJ2-5, with D hard to call. This TCR came from a man between 60 and 70 years old with non-small cell lung cancer. CDR3 coding DNA: TGTGCCAGCAGCTTAGTGGTTTTAAGGGCAGAAGAGACCCAGTACTTC. It encodes CASSLVVLRAEETQYF.